Following are 2 T cell receptor beta chains from one sample sequenced in a study of blood T cell repertoires in COVID-19. Sequenced by immunoSEQ multiplex PCR; TCRdb stores in-frame clones only, minus some. The data contain approximately 190,000 clones, roughly 84% of them singletons. Sequencing was carried out using PBMCs or T cells enriched from blood (not recorded which). The receptor set was obtained from a woman aged 25-40 years who had been exposed to COVID-19.

Notes on this clone: Distinct nucleotide sequences in the sample also encode this CDR3. The gene calls are TRBV5-5 and TRBJ1-2; 11 bases are a match to TRBD1. Trimming at V came to 4 bases and at J to 4 bases, leaving 6 bases not matched to a gene. The CDR3 sequence is 15 residues long. CDR1 and CDR2 (germline): SGHKS, YYEKEE (reference sequence). The CDR3 DNA follows: TGTGCCAGCAGCGAAGGGACAGGGGGTTTCTATGGCTACACCTTC. Translated, it gives CASSEGTGGFYGYTF.

The chain links TRBV21-1 to TRBJ1-6. TRBV21-1 is a documented pseudogene. The CDR3 has 14 residues. CDR3 nucleotide sequence: TGTGCCAGCAGCAAAGCGAAGCGCCCTTGGCCCCTCCACTTT. Protein: CASSKAKRPWPLHF.